The rows below give T cell receptor beta chains drawn from one sample of a study of blood T cell repertoires in COVID-19. Assay used: immunoSEQ multiplex PCR; TCRdb lists only in-frame clones, some missing. The sample records roughly 30,000 clones, around nine tenths being singletons. Sequenced material: peripheral blood. Receptors were obtained from a human donor in a cohort sampled during active COVID-19. Both conserved end residues are part of each CDR3. Each record gives: D gene, clone size, J gene, V gene, CDR3 protein, CDR3 DNA. The D gene is left open where the match is weak. Only some rows state a clone size, as once, few, many or a class for expanded clones.

d_call: TRBD2
clone_size: -
j_call: TRBJ2-3
v_call: TRBV4-2
cdr3_aa: CASSQDGTSGNADTQYF
cdr3_nt: TGTGCCAGCAGCCAAGATGGGACTAGCGGGAACGCAGATACGCAGTATTTT

d_call: -
clone_size: -
j_call: TRBJ2-7
v_call: TRBV6-5
cdr3_aa: CASSYGGHYEQYF
cdr3_nt: TGTGCCAGCAGTTACGGCGGTCACTACGAGCAGTACTTC

d_call: -
clone_size: -
j_call: TRBJ2-7
v_call: TRBV3-1/TRBV3-2
cdr3_aa: CASSQQWRGQGEQYF
cdr3_nt: TGTGCCAGCAGCCAGCAATGGCGGGGGCAAGGCGAGCAGTACTTC

d_call: -
clone_size: once
j_call: TRBJ2-2
v_call: TRBV11-2
cdr3_aa: CASSRSSTGFYLEAGELFF
cdr3_nt: TGTGCCAGCAGCCGCAGTTCTACAGGGTTTTATCTGGAGGCCGGGGAGCTGTTTTTT

d_call: TRBD2
clone_size: -
j_call: TRBJ2-1
v_call: TRBV18
cdr3_aa: CASSPVAAGGYNEQFF
cdr3_nt: TGTGCCAGCTCACCAGTGGCAGCGGGAGGGTACAATGAGCAGTTCTTC

d_call: -
clone_size: -
j_call: TRBJ1-1
v_call: TRBV29-1
cdr3_aa: CSVEWAGTNEAFF
cdr3_nt: TGCAGCGTTGAATGGGCTGGAACCAATGAAGCTTTCTTT

d_call: TRBD2
clone_size: -
j_call: TRBJ2-1
v_call: TRBV6-6
cdr3_aa: CASSAPGGLHNEQFF
cdr3_nt: TGTGCCAGCAGTGCCCCGGGAGGGCTACACAATGAGCAGTTCTTC

d_call: TRBD1
clone_size: -
j_call: TRBJ1-4
v_call: TRBV27
cdr3_aa: CASSAQTAGGPPEKLFF
cdr3_nt: TGTGCCAGCAGTGCCCAGACCGCAGGGGGCCCTCCCGAAAAACTGTTTTTT

d_call: TRBD2
clone_size: -
j_call: TRBJ2-5
v_call: TRBV7-6
cdr3_aa: CASSLALAGAGTQYF
cdr3_nt: TGTGCCAGCAGCTTAGCGCTAGCGGGAGCGGGGACCCAGTACTTC

d_call: TRBD1
clone_size: -
j_call: TRBJ1-1
v_call: TRBV29-1
cdr3_aa: CSGGKQGAYTEAFF
cdr3_nt: TGCAGCGGGGGGAAACAGGGGGCGTACACTGAAGCTTTCTTT

d_call: TRBD1
clone_size: -
j_call: TRBJ2-7
v_call: TRBV4-2
cdr3_aa: CASSQDRQGVYEQYF
cdr3_nt: TGTGCCAGCAGCCAAGATCGGCAGGGGGTATACGAGCAGTACTTC

d_call: -
clone_size: -
j_call: TRBJ2-7
v_call: TRBV5-1
cdr3_aa: CASSLGGGGETYEQYF
cdr3_nt: TGCGCCAGCAGCTTGGGGGGAGGGGGAGAGACCTACGAGCAGTACTTC

d_call: TRBD2
clone_size: -
j_call: TRBJ2-5
v_call: TRBV5-1
cdr3_aa: CASSSGTSGGQETQYF
cdr3_nt: TGCGCCAGCAGCTCTGGGACTAGCGGGGGCCAAGAGACCCAGTACTTC

d_call: -
clone_size: -
j_call: TRBJ2-3
v_call: TRBV6-1
cdr3_aa: CASSEGGQGWVRTDTQYF
cdr3_nt: TGTGCCAGCAGTGAAGGGGGGCAGGGATGGGTAAGAACAGATACGCAGTATTTT

d_call: -
clone_size: -
j_call: TRBJ1-2
v_call: TRBV7-8
cdr3_aa: CASSLAPPGNNYGYTF
cdr3_nt: TGTGCCAGCAGCTTAGCTCCCCCGGGGAATAACTATGGCTACACCTTC

d_call: TRBD1
clone_size: -
j_call: TRBJ2-2
v_call: TRBV19
cdr3_aa: CASSLSGGYRAGELFF
cdr3_nt: TGTGCCAGTAGTCTCTCAGGGGGCTACCGGGCCGGGGAGCTGTTTTTT

d_call: TRBD1
clone_size: -
j_call: TRBJ2-5
v_call: TRBV12-5
cdr3_aa: CASGLEPGTGHQETQYF
cdr3_nt: TGTGCTAGTGGTTTGGAACCCGGGACAGGGCACCAAGAGACCCAGTACTTC

d_call: TRBD1
clone_size: -
j_call: TRBJ1-6
v_call: TRBV5-4
cdr3_aa: CASSLDRQGGLDHSPLHF
cdr3_nt: TGTGCCAGCAGCTTGGACCGACAGGGGGGATTGGACCATTCACCCCTCCACTTT

d_call: -
clone_size: -
j_call: TRBJ2-3
v_call: TRBV5-1
cdr3_aa: CASSLPSGTDTQYF
cdr3_nt: TGCGCCAGCAGCTTGCCCAGCGGGACAGATACGCAGTATTTT

d_call: -
clone_size: -
j_call: TRBJ1-2
v_call: TRBV3-1/TRBV3-2
cdr3_aa: CASSQGSILGIEATF
cdr3_nt: TGTGCCAGCAGCCAAGGCTCGATACTCGGTATTGAGGCAACCTTC